This is a list of T cell receptor beta chains from one sample in a study of blood T cells in healthy people across ages. One entry per CDR3 protein results from TCRdb running MiXCR on the 5' RACE reads. The sample includes approximately 600,000 distinct CDR3 sequences, 58% seen only once; the top ten take around 37%. The source material was blood. These receptors came from a man in his 60s in good health. The CDR3 runs from the conserved cysteine through the conserved F or W. D genes are given only for firm matches. Where a row states a size, it is once, few, many or the class of an expanded clone; other rows omit it.

J	D	size	V	DNA	CDR3
TRBJ1-2	TRBD1	.	TRBV7-2	TGTGCCAGCAGCTCTGACAGGGCCACCTATGGCTACACCTTC	CASSSDRATYGYTF
TRBJ2-7	.	.	TRBV20-1	TGCAGTGCCCTGGACAGTTTGGACGAGCAGTACTTC	CSALDSLDEQYF
TRBJ2-5	.	.	TRBV2	TGTGCCAGCAATTACATCGAGACCCAGTACTTC	CASNYIETQYF
TRBJ1-3	.	.	TRBV10-3	TGTGCCATCAGTGGGGGCAGTTTCTCTGGAAACACCATATATTTT	CAISGGSFSGNTIYF
TRBJ2-7	.	.	TRBV6-5	TGTGCCAGCAGTAATATCGGGGGATGGTCCTACGAGCAGTACTTC	CASSNIGGWSYEQYF
TRBJ2-5	TRBD2	.	TRBV6-6	TGTGCCAGCAGTTACGGGACGGGCGGGGGAGAGACCCAGTACTTC	CASSYGTGGGETQYF
TRBJ1-2	TRBD1	.	TRBV9	TGTGCCAGCAGCGTAGACGACAGGGAGATAGGTGGCTACACCTTC	CASSVDDREIGGYTF
TRBJ2-5	.	.	TRBV20-1	TGCAGTGCTAGTCAAGGGGCGGCAGAGACCCAGTACTTC	CSASQGAAETQYF
TRBJ1-6	TRBD1	.	TRBV25-1	TGTGCCAGCAGTGAATCGTGGACAGGGAGCTCACCCCTCCACTTT	CASSESWTGSSPLHF
TRBJ2-5	TRBD1	few	TRBV29-1	TGCAGCGTTCAAGGGGGCGAAACGACCCAGTACTTC	CSVQGGETTQYF
TRBJ1-2	TRBD1	few	TRBV5-1	TGCGCCAGCAGCGCCGGCGGTCCGGGACAGGTTTATGGCTACACCTTC	CASSAGGPGQVYGYTF
TRBJ1-2	.	few	TRBV28	TGTGCCAGCACGGGGCAGGGCCCTTATGGCTACACCTTC	CASTGQGPYGYTF
TRBJ2-3	.	.	TRBV5-1	TGCGCCAGCAGCTGGAACCGGGACCAATACACAGATACGCAGTATTTT	CASSWNRDQYTDTQYF
TRBJ2-5	.	few	TRBV20-1	TGCAGTGCTACAGTCCGTTCGGATGAGACCCAGTACTTC	CSATVRSDETQYF
TRBJ1-2	.	few	TRBV29-1	TGCAGCGTTGAACGGACGGCTTATGGCTACACCTTC	CSVERTAYGYTF
TRBJ2-1	.	.	TRBV3-1	TGTGCCAGCAGCCAAGAGGGAGTCAATGAGCAGTTCTTC	CASSQEGVNEQFF
TRBJ2-7	TRBD2	few	TRBV3-1	TGTGCCAGCAGCCGTAGCGGGTCCCATTCCGAGCAGTACTTC	CASSRSGSHSEQYF
TRBJ2-3	.	.	TRBV5-5	TGTGCCAGCAGTTGCAGGGGAGGTCCTAGCACAGATACGCAGTATTTT	CASSCRGGPSTDTQYF
TRBJ1-2	.	.	TRBV12-3/TRBV12-4	TGTGCCAGCAGTCCCTCGGGCCTCGGGGGCTACACCTTC	CASSPSGLGGYTF
TRBJ1-5	TRBD1	.	TRBV2	TGTGCCAGCCAACAGGGGGTGAATCAGCCCCAGCATTTT	CASQQGVNQPQHF
TRBJ1-2	TRBD1	few	TRBV9	TGTGCCAGCAGCCCAGGACAGGTTCTCAACTATGGCTACACCTTC	CASSPGQVLNYGYTF
TRBJ1-1	.	.	TRBV12-3/TRBV12-4	TGTGCCAGCACGATGAGCGGCAGGCGGACCACTGAAGCTTTCTTT	CASTMSGRRTTEAFF
TRBJ2-1	TRBD1	.	TRBV6-5	TGTGCCAGCAGTCGAGACAGGGGTCGCCATGAGCAGTTCTTC	CASSRDRGRHEQFF
TRBJ2-1	.	few	TRBV5-1	TGCGCCAGCAGCTGGAGCGTCGGTTCAGCAGAGCAGTTCTTC	CASSWSVGSAEQFF
TRBJ2-5	.	.	TRBV12-3/TRBV12-4	TGTGCCAGCAGTTTACAGCAACAAGAGACCCAGTACTTC	CASSLQQQETQYF
TRBJ2-1	.	.	TRBV25-1	TGTGCCAGCAGTGAATATAGGGCCAAGACCAATGAGCAGTTCTTC	CASSEYRAKTNEQFF
TRBJ2-5	TRBD2	.	TRBV4-1	TGCGCCAGCAGCCAAGTAGCGGGGCCGGGGAAGACCCAGTACTTC	CASSQVAGPGKTQYF
TRBJ1-6	TRBD1	few	TRBV9	TGTGCCAGCAGCGGACAGGGGTCGTATAATTCACCCCTCCACTTT	CASSGQGSYNSPLHF
TRBJ1-1	.	.	TRBV25-1	TGTGCCAGCAGTGAATATCGGGGTAGAGACACTGAAGCTTTCTTT	CASSEYRGRDTEAFF
TRBJ1-1	TRBD1	.	TRBV4-1	TGCGCCAGCAGCCAAGTCCCCGGACAGGGGGCAAGGAACACTGAAGCTTTCTTT	CASSQVPGQGARNTEAFF
TRBJ2-5	.	.	TRBV25-1	TGTGCCAGCACCCGATCCGGTCAAGAGACCCAGTACTTC	CASTRSGQETQYF
TRBJ1-5	.	.	TRBV20-1	TGCAGTGCTAAGGGACATTTCAATCAGCCCCAGCATTTT	CSAKGHFNQPQHF
TRBJ1-2	.	once	TRBV7-2	TGTGCCAGCAGCGTACGCAGGGGTAACTATGGCTACACCTTC	CASSVRRGNYGYTF
TRBJ2-1	TRBD2	.	TRBV5-1	TGCGCCAGCAGCTCTACTAGCGGGGGGGCCTCCTACAATGAGCAGTTCTTC	CASSSTSGGASYNEQFF
TRBJ1-4	.	.	TRBV5-6	TGTGCCAGCAGCGTAAACGGGGGGATGGATGAAAAACTGTTTTTT	CASSVNGGMDEKLFF
TRBJ2-3	.	.	TRBV11-2	TGTGCCAGCAGCGAGAGGACCACAGGGACAGATACGCAGTATTTT	CASSERTTGTDTQYF
TRBJ2-7	TRBD1	.	TRBV7-2	TGTGCCAGCAGCCCAGGGGGATTTTCCTCCTACGAGCAGTACTTC	CASSPGGFSSYEQYF
TRBJ2-5	.	.	TRBV12-3/TRBV12-4	TGTGCCAGCAGCTATGGACCCGATAGAGAGACCCAGTACTTC	CASSYGPDRETQYF
TRBJ2-1	TRBD1	.	TRBV5-5	TGTGCCAGCAGCTTTGGACAGGAATCCTACAATGAGCAGTTCTTC	CASSFGQESYNEQFF
TRBJ2-3	TRBD2	many	TRBV20-1	TGCAGTGCTCCAGCTAGCGGGGGGGGCACAGATACGCAGTATTTT	CSAPASGGGTDTQYF
TRBJ1-2	.	.	TRBV6-1	TGTGCCAGCAGTGATGGCAGGAGCCAGGGAAGCTACACCTTC	CASSDGRSQGSYTF
TRBJ2-1	.	.	TRBV9	TGTGCCAGCAGCCGAACGGGGGCGGGATACAATGAGCAGTTCTTC	CASSRTGAGYNEQFF
TRBJ2-7	.	.	TRBV20-1	TGCAGTCCTCTTAGGGGAGGAACCTACGAGCAGTACTTC	CSPLRGGTYEQYF
TRBJ2-1	TRBD2	few	TRBV29-1	TGCAGCGTCGGGGGGCCGACTAGCGGGGATGACAATGAGCAGTTCTTC	CSVGGPTSGDDNEQFF
TRBJ2-1	.	few	TRBV13	TGTGCCAGCAGCCCGCGGGGAGGCCACAATGAGCAGTTCTTC	CASSPRGGHNEQFF
TRBJ2-3	TRBD1	.	TRBV20-1	TGCAGTGCGGAAGGCAGGACAGGGAGTAGCACAGATACGCAGTATTTT	CSAEGRTGSSTDTQYF
TRBJ2-5	.	few	TRBV20-1	TGCAGTGCTATGGGTCGGCAAGAGACCCAGTACTTC	CSAMGRQETQYF
TRBJ2-1	TRBD2	.	TRBV25-1	TGTGCCAGCAGTGAGATCCCCCTGACTAGCCCCTTTGAGACCCAGTTCTTC	CASSEIPLTSPFETQFF
TRBJ2-1	.	.	TRBV7-2	TGTGCCAGCAGCTTAGGATCTAGTATCGTAGATGAGCAGTTCTTC	CASSLGSSIVDEQFF
TRBJ1-2	.	.	TRBV18	TGTGCCAGCTCACCAGGGACCGAATATGGCTACACCTTC	CASSPGTEYGYTF
TRBJ2-7	.	.	TRBV20-1	TGCAGTGTTAGCCCGGATCCCTACGAGCAGTACTTC	CSVSPDPYEQYF
TRBJ1-1	.	.	TRBV10-3	TGTGCCATCCGCCGCGGGGGCAGGGAGAACACTGAAGCTTTCTTT	CAIRRGGRENTEAFF
TRBJ2-7	.	.	TRBV18	TGTGCCAGCACCACCGTTGACTACGAGCAGTACTTC	CASTTVDYEQYF
TRBJ2-5	TRBD2	.	TRBV20-1	TGCAGTGCTAGAGTGGCGGGGGGGGAGACCCAGTACTTC	CSARVAGGETQYF
TRBJ2-1	TRBD2	.	TRBV4-1	TGCGCCAGCAACCAAGGCCTCGCTAGCGGCTACAATGAGCAGTTCTTC	CASNQGLASGYNEQFF